The source of this TCR beta chain is a study of neurological immune-mediated disorders. As concerns this clonotype: Its specificity is unknown.

Study findings and constraints: No link was found between any clinical or MRI feature and the multiple sclerosis repertoire cluster. The absence of shared CDR3 amino acid sequences among expanded clones across subjects suggests private repertoires in all groups.

cDNA synthesis was performed by 5'RACE with 10-nucleotide random UMIs. TCRdb analysed the 5' RACE reads with MiXCR anew, one entry per CDR3 protein. The data show roughly 100,000 distinct CDR3 sequences, 3.5% seen once. Trimming took 2 bases from V and 3 from J; bases not matched to a gene: 4. This CDR3 is 14 amino acids long. CDR1 and CDR2 from the germline V gene are MNHEY and SVGEGT. The clonotype was recovered from a woman aged 18-29 years with multiple sclerosis. This chain joins TRBV6-2 or TRBV6-3 and TRBJ2-7; 7 bases align to TRBD2. Source material: PBMCs. This CDR3 is CASSYVGLGYEQYF. The CDR3 DNA reads as TGTGCCAGCAGTTACGTAGGACTAGGCTACGAGCAGTACTTC.